Included here is one TCR beta chain sequence, with context. The sample comes from a study of T-cell reconstitution after alpha-beta-depleted transplantation in children. Trimming stripped 1 base from V and 13 bases from J, with 8 bases between. The CDR3 sequence is 12 residues long. CDR1 is LGHNA, CDR2 YSLEER, per germline. The authors prepared the TCRbeta library with unique molecular identifiers. TCRdb processed the PCR reads anew with MiXCR; each CDR3 protein has one entry. The sample yields hundreds of thousands of distinct CDR3 sequences, 13% seen once. Source: PBMCs, taken from the stem cell graft. The chain is built from TRBV4-3 and TRBJ1-6; D unresolved. This clonotype was obtained from a human donor who donated a stem cell graft to a child with Fanconi anemia. The CDR3 DNA reads as TGCGCCAGCAGCCAAGTTCCGGGTCCCCTCCACTTT. Its protein product is CASSQVPGPLHF.